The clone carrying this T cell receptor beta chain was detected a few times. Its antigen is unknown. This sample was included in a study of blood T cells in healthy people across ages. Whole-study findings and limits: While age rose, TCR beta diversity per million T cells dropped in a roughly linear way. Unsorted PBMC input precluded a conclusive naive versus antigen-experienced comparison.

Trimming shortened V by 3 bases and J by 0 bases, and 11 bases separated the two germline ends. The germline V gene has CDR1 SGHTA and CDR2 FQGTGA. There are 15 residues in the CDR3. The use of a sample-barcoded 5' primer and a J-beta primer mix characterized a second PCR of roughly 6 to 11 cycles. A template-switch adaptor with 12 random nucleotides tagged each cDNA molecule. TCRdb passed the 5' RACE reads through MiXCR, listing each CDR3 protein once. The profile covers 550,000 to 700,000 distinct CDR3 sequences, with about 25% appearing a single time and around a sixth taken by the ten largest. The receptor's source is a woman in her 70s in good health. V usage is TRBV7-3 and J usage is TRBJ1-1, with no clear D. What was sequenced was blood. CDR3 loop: CASSLLIEVNTEAFF. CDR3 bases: TGTGCCAGCAGCTTGCTTATCGAGGTGAACACTGAAGCTTTCTTT. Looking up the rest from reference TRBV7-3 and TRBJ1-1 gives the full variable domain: GAGVSQTPSNKVTEKGKYVELRCDPISGHTALYWYRQSLGQGPEFLIYFQGTGAADDSGLPNDRFFAVRPEGSVSTLKIQRTERGDSAVYLCASSLLIEVNTEAFFGQGTRLTVV.